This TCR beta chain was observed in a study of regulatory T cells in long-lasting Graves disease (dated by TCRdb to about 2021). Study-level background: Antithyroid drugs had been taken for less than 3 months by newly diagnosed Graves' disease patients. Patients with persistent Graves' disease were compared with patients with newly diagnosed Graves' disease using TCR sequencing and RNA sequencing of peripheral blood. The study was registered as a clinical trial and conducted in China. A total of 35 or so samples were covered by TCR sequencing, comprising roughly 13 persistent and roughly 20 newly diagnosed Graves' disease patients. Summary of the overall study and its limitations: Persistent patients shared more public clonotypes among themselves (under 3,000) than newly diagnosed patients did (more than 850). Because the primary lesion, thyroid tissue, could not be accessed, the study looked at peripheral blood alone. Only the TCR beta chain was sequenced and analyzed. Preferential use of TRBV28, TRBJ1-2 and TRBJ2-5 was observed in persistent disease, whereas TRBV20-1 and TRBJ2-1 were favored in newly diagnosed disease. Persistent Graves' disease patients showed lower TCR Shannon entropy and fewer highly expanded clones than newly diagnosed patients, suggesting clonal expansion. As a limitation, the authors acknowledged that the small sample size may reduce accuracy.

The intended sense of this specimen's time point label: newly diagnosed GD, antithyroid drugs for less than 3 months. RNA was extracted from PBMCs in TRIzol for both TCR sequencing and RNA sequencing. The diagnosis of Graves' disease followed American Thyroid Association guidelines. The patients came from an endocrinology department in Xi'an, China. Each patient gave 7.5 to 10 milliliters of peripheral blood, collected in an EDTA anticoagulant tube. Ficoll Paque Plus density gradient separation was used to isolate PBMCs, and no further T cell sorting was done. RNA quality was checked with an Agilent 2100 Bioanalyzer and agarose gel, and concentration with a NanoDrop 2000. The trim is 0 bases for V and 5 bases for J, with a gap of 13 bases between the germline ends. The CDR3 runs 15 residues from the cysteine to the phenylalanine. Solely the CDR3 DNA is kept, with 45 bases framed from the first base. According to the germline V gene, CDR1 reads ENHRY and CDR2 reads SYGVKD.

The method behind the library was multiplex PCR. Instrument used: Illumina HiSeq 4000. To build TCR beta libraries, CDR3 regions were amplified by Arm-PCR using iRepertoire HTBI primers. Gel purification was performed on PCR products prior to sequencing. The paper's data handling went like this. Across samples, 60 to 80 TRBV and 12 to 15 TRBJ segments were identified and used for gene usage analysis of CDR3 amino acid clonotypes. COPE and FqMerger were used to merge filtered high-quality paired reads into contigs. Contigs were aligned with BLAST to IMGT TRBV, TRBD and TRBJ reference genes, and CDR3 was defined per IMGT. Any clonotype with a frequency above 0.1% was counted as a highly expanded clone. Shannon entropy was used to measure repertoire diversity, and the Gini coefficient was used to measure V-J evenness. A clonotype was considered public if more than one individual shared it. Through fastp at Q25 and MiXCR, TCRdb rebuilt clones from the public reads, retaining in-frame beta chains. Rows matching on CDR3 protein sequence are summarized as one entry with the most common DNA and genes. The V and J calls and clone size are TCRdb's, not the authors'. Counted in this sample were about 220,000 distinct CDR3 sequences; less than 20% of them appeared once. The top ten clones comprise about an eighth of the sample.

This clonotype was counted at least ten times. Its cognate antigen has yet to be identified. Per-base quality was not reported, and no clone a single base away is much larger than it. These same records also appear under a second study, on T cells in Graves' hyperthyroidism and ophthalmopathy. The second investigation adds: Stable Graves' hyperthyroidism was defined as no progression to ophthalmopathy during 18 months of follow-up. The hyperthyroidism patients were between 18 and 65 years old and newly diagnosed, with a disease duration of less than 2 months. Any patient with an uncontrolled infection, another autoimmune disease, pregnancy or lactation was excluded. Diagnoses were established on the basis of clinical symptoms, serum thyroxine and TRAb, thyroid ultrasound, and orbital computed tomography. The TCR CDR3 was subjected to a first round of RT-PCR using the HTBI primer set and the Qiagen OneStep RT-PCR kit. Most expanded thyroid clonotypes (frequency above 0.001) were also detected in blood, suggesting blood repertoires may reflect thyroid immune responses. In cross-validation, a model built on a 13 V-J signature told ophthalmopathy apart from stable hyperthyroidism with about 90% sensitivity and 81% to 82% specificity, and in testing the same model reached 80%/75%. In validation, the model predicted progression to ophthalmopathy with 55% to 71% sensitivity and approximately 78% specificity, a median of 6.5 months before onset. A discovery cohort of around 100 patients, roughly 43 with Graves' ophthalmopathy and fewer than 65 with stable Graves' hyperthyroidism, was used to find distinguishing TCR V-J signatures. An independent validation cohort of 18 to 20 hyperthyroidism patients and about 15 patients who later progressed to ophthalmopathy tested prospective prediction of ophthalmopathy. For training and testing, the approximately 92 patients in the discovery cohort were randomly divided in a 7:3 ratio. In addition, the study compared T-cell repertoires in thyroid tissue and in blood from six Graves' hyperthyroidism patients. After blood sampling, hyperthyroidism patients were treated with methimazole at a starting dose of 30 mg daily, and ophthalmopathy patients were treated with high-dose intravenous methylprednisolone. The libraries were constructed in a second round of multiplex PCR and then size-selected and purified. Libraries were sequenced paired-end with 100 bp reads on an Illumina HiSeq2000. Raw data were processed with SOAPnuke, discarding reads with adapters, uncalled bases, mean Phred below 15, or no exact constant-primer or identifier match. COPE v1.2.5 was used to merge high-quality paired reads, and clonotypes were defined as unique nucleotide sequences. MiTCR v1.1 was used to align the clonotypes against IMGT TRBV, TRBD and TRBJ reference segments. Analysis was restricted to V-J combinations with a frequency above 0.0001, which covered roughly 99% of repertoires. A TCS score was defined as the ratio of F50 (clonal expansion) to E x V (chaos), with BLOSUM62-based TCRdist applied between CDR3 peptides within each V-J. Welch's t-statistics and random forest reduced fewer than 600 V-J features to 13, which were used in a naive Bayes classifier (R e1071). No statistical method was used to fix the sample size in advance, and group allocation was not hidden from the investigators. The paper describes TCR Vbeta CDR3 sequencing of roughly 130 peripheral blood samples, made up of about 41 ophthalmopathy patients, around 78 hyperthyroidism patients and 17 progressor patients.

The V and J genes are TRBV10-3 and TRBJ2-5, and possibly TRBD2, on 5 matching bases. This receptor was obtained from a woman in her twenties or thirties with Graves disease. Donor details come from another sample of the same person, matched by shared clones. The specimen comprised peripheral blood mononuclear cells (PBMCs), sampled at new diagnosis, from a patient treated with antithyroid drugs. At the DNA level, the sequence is TGTGCCATCAGTGAGTCCCAACTAGGGAAGGAGACCCAGTACTTC. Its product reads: CAISESQLGKETQYF.